Each of the 9 T cell receptor beta chains below was sequenced from the same sample in a study of beta chain features in type 1 diabetes. Expressed TCRB transcripts got sequenced, as all isolated RNA was reverse transcribed. TCRdb keeps only in-frame clones here, not all; method: immunoSEQ multiplex PCR. The data hold around 430,000 clones, with 25% to 35% observed a single time. The sequenced material came from naive CD4+ T cells from blood. Source of these receptors: a man younger than 35 in good health.

In its sample, this clone was seen once. The chain recombines TRBV4-1 with TRBJ2-3; 8 bases agree with TRBD2. This CDR3 has 16 amino acids. Germline CDR1 reads MGHRA; CDR2 reads YSYEKL. With 1 base clipped from V and 4 bases from J, the junction kept 7 bases outside the gene matches. The CDR3 loop is CASSQASGSIADTQYF. The DNA for the CDR3 is TGCGCCAGCAGCCAAGCCAGCGGGAGCATAGCAGATACGCAGTATTTT.

This clone has a handful of counts. Within the sample, other DNA sequences also encode this same CDR3. The chain uses TRBV14 and TRBJ1-1; D gene uncertain. V lost 0 bases and J 4 bases, leaving 6 bases between the germline ends. Germline CDR1 and CDR2: SGHDN and FVKESK. The CDR3 sequence is 13 residues long. The CDR3 DNA reads as TGTGCCAGCAGCCAAGATCGGGGCACTGAAGCTTTCTTT. It yields the protein CASSQDRGTEAFF. The full variable domain, in which reference TRBV14 and TRBJ1-1 provide the parts outside the CDR3, is EAGVTQFPSHSVIEKGQTVTLRCDPISGHDNLYWYRRVMGKEIKFLLHFVKESKQDESGMPNNRFLAERTGGTYSTLKVQPAELEDSGVYFCASSQDRGTEAFFGQGTRLTVV.

The chain recombines TRBV29-1 with TRBJ2-7, with a weak D call TRBD1 (6 bases). CDR3 length equals 13 residues. Germline CDR1 reads SQVTM; CDR2 reads ANQGSEA. V was clipped by 4 bases and J by 7 bases, with 17 bases between them. Here the CDR3 DNA reads TGCAGCGTTGTGAACAGGGCGGTAGGTGAGCAGTACTTC. It encodes CSVVNRAVGEQYF.

This clone was seen a few times. The V and J genes are TRBV30 and TRBJ1-1, with D perhaps TRBD1 (5 bases). CDR1 is GTSNPN and CDR2 is SVGIG in the germline V gene (reference sequence). The CDR3 sequence is 14 residues long. V lost 5 bases and J 1 base, leaving 14 bases between the germline ends. The CDR3 sequence is CAWGVGQKNTEAFF. The CDR3 nucleotides are TGTGCCTGGGGGGTCGGACAAAAGAACACTGAAGCTTTCTTT. Full variable domain (remainder filled in from reference TRBV30 and TRBJ1-1): SQTIHQWPATLVQPVGSPLSLECTVEGTSNPNLYWYRQAAGRGLQLLFYSVGIGQISSEVPQNLSASRPQDRQFILSSKKLLLSDSGFYLCAWGVGQKNTEAFFGQGTRLTVV.

The chain uses TRBV19 and TRBJ1-4; D not resolved. The CDR3 has 13 residues. V lost 7 bases to trimming and J lost 5 bases, with 11 bases between them. Per germline, CDR1 LNHDA and CDR2 SQIVND (reference sequence). The CDR3 DNA sequence: TGTGCCAGTACCCAGGAGAGAAATGAAAAACTGTTTTTT. This codes for CASTQERNEKLFF.

The chain recombines TRBV25-1 with TRBJ2-5; unclear D gene. The CDR3 runs to 10 residues. Germline V gives CDR1 MGHDK, CDR2 SYGVNS. V was shortened by 5 bases and J by 5 bases, with 3 bases between the two germline ends. The CDR3 DNA follows: TGTGCCAGCAGTCTGGAGACCCAGTACTTC. Protein sequence: CASSLETQYF.

This clone was observed a handful of times. The chain joins TRBV5-1 to TRBJ2-5; 10 bases match TRBD2. The CDR3 consists of 16 residues. Germline values: CDR1 SGHRS, CDR2 YFSETQ. Trimming at V came to 4 bases and at J to 5 bases, leaving 11 bases not matched to a gene. DNA for the CDR3: TGCGCCAGCAGCCCGGAACCGGGACTAGCGTCGGAGACCCAGTACTTC. Protein product: CASSPEPGLASETQYF.

The gene calls are TRBV5-1 and TRBJ2-1, with 12 bases matching TRBD2. Germline V CDR1 and CDR2: SGHRS, YFSETQ. The ends lost 2 bases at V and 9 bases at J; junction bases unmatched: 3. The CDR3 is made up of 14 amino acids. The CDR3, as DNA: TGCGCCAGCAGCTTAGCTAGCGGGAGGGGTGAGCAGTTCTTC. This encodes CASSLASGRGEQFF.

This chain connects TRBV28 to TRBJ1-2; D ambiguous. The V gene's germline CDR1 is MDHEN and CDR2 SYDVKM. This CDR3 has 13 amino acids. V lost 5 bases and J 8 bases, leaving 15 bases between the germline ends. CDR3 DNA sequence: TGTGCCAGCAGTCTTATTTCACCGCGAGGCTACACCTTC. This gives the protein CASSLISPRGYTF.